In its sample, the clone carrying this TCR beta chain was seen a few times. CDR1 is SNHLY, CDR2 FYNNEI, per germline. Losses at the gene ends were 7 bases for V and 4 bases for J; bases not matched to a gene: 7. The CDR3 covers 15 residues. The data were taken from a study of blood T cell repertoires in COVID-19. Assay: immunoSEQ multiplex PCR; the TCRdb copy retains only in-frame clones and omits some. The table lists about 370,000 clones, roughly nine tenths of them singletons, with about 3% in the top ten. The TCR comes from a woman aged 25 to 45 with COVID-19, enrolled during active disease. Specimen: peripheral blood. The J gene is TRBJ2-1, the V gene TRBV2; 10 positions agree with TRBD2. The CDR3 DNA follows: TGTGCCAGCAAGTCCCAGACTAGCGGGTACAATGAGCAGTTCTTC. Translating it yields CASKSQTSGYNEQFF.